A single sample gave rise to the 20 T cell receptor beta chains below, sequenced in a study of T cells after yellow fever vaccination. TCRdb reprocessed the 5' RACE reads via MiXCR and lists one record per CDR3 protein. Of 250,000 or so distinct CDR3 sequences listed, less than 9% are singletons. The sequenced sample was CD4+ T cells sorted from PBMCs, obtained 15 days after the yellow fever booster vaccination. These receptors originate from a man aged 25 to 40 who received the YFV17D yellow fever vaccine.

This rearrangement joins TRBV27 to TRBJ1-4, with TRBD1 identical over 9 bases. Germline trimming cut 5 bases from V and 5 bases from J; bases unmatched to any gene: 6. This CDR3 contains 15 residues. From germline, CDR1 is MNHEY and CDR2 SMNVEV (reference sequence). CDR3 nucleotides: TGTGCCAGCAGTAGACAGGGGGGGGAGAATGAAAAACTGTTTTTT. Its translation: CASSRQGGENEKLFF.

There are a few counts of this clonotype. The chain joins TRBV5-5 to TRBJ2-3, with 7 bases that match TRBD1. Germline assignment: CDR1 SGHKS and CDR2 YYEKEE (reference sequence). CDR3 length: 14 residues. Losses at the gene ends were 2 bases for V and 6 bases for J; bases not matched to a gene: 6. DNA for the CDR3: TGTGCCAGCAGCTTTGGCCGACAGGGCGATACGCAGTATTTT. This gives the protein CASSFGRQGDTQYF.

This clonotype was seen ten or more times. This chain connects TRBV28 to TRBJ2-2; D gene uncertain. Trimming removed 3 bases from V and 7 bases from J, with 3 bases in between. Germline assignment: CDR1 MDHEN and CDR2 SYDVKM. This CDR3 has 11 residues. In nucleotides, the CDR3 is TGTGCCAGCAGTTTCCTCGGGGAGCTGTTTTTT. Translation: CASSFLGELFF.

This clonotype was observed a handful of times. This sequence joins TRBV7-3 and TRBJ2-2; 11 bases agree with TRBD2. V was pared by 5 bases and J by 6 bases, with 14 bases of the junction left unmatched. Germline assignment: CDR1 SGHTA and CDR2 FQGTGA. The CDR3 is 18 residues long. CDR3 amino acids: CASSPDSLAGGVAGELFF. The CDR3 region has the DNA TGTGCCAGCAGCCCCGATAGCCTAGCGGGAGGAGTGGCCGGGGAGCTGTTTTTT.

The CDR3 DNA sequence: TGTGCCAGCACGAAGCCCGGGGGCACCGGGGAGCTGTTTTTT. Its translation: CASTKPGGTGELFF. J is TRBJ2-2 and V is TRBV12-3 or TRBV12-4; possibly TRBD2 for D (6 bases). This CDR3 has 14 amino acids. Trimming stripped 7 bases from V and 4 bases from J, with 13 bases between.

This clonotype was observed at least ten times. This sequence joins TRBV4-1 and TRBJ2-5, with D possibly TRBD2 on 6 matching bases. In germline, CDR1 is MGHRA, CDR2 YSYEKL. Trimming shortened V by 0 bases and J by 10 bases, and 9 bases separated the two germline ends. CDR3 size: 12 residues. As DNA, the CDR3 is TGCGCCAGCAGCCAAGATCGGGGGAGCCAGTACTTC. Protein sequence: CASSQDRGSQYF.

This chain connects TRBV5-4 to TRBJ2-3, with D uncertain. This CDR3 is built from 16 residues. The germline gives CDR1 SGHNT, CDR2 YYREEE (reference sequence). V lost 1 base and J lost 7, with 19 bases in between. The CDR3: CASSLPGGPSPYTQYF. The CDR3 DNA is TGTGCCAGCAGCTTGCCGGGTGGGCCCTCACCATATACGCAGTATTTT.

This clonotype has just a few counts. Written as DNA, the CDR3 is TGTGCCAGCAGCCCAAAGGGGGAGGTGTGGGATGAGCAGTTCTTC. Translation gives CASSPKGEVWDEQFF. This chain links TRBV6-1 with TRBJ2-1; either TRBD1 or TRBD2 may fit D (6 bases each). Looked up from germline, CDR1 is MNHNS and CDR2 is SASEGT. The CDR3 is 15 residues long. Trimming took off 6 bases at V and 8 bases at J, with 20 bases between the two ends.

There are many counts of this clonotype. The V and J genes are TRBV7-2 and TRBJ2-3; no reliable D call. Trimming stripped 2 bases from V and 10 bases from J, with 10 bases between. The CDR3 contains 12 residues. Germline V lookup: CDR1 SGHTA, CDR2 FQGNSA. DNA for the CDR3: TGTGCCAGCAGCTTATACCCATCCCCGCAGTATTTT. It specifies CASSLYPSPQYF.

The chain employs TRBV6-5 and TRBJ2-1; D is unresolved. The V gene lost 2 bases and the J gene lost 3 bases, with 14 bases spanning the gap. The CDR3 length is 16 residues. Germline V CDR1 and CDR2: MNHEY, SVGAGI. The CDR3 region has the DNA TGTGCCAGCAGTTACGGTCCCAGGAGCTTCTACAATGAGCAGTTCTTC. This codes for CASSYGPRSFYNEQFF.

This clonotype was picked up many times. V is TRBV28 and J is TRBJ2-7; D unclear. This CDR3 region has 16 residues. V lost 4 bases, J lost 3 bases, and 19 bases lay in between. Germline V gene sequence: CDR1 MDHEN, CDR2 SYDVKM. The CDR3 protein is CASSSSPPILGYEQYF. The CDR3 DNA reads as TGTGCCAGCAGTTCCTCCCCCCCAATCTTGGGCTACGAGCAGTACTTC. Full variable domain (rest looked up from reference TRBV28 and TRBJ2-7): DVKVTQSSRYLVKRTGEKVFLECVQDMDHENMFWYRQDPGLGLRLIYFSYDVKMKEKGDIPEGYSVSREKKERFSLILESASTNQTSMYLCASSSSPPILGYEQYFGPGTRLTVT.

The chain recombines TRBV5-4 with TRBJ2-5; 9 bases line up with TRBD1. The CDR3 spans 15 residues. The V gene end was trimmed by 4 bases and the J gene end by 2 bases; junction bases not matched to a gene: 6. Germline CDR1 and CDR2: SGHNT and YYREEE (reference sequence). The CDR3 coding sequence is TGTGCCAGCAGCACCGGACAGGGGCGGCAAGAGACCCAGTACTTC. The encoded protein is CASSTGQGRQETQYF.

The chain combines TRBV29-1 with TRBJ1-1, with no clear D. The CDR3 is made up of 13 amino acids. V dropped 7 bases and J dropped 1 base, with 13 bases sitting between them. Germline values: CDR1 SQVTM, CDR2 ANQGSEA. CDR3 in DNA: TGCAGCGCTACGGACGATCGGAACACTGAAGCTTTCTTT. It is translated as CSATDDRNTEAFF.

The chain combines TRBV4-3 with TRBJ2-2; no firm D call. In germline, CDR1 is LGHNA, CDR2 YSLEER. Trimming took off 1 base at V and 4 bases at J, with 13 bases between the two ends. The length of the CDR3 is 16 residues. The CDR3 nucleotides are TGCGCCAGCAGCCAAGGAAGGCTCTGGATCACCGGGGAGCTGTTTTTT. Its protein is CASSQGRLWITGELFF.

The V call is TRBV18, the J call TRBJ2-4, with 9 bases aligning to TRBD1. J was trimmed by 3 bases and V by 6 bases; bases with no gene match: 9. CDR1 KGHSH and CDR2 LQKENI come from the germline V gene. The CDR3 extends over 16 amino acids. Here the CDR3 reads CASSPTGGAVKNIQYF. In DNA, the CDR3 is TGTGCCAGCTCCCCTACAGGGGGCGCGGTCAAAAACATTCAGTACTTC.

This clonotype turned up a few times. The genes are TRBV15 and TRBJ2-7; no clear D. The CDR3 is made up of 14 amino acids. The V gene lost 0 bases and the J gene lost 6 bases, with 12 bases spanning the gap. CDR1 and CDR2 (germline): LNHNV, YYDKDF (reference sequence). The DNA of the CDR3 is TGTGCCACCAGCAGAGAGGCGAAGGGCGGCGAGCAGTACTTC. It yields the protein CATSREAKGGEQYF.

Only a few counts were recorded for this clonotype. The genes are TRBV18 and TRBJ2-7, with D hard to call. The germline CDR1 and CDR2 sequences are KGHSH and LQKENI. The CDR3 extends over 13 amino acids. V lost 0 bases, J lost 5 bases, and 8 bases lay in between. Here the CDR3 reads CASSPPWEDEQYF. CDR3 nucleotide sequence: TGTGCCAGCTCACCACCCTGGGAAGACGAGCAGTACTTC. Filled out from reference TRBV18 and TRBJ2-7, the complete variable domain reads NAGVMQNPRHLVRRRGQEARLRCSPMKGHSHVYWYRQLPEEGLKFMVYLQKENIIDESGMPKERFSAEFPKEGPSILRIQQVVRGDSAAYFCASSPPWEDEQYFGPGTRLTVT.

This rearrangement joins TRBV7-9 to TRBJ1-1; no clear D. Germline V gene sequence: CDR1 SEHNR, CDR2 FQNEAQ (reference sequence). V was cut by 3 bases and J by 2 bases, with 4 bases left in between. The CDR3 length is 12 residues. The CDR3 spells CASSFENTEAFF. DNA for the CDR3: TGTGCCAGCAGCTTCGAAAACACTGAAGCTTTCTTT.

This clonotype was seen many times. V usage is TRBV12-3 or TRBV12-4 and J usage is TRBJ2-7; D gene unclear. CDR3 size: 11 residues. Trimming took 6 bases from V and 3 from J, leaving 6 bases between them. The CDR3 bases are TGTGCCAGCAGGGTTGACTACGAGCAGTACTTC. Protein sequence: CASRVDYEQYF.

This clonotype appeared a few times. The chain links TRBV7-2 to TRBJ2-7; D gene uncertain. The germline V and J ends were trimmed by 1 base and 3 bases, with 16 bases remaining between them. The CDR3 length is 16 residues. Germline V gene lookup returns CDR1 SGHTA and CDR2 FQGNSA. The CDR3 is CASSLVAVGMVYEQYF. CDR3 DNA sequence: TGTGCCAGCAGCTTAGTGGCGGTAGGAATGGTCTACGAGCAGTACTTC.